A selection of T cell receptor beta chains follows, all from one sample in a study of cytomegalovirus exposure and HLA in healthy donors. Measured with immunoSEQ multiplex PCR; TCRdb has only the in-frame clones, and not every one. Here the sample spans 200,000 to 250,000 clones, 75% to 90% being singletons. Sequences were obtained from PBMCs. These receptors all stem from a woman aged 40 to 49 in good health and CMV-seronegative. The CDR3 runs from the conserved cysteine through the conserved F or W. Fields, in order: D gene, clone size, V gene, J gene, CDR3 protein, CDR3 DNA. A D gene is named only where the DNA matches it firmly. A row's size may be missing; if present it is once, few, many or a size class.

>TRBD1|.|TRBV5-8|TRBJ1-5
CASSPGTGENQPQHF
TGTGCCAGCAGCCCGGGGACAGGGGAGAATCAGCCCCAGCATTTT
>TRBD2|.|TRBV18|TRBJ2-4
CASSPPWREHPQNIQYF
TGTGCCAGCTCACCACCGTGGCGGGAGCACCCTCAAAACATTCAGTACTTC
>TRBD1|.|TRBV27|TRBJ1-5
CASSRGPRSPYSNQPQHF
TGTGCCAGCAGTAGGGGGCCCCGATCCCCTTATAGCAATCAGCCCCAGCATTTT
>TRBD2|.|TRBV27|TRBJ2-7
CASSLSLAGLHYEQYF
TGTGCCAGCAGTTTATCACTAGCGGGCCTACACTACGAGCAGTACTTC
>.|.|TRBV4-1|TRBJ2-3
CASSQILTGLSTDTQYF
TGCGCCAGCAGCCAAATATTAACAGGCCTAAGCACAGATACGCAGTATTTT
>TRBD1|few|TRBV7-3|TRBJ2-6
CASSSSGQGIGGANVLTF
TGTGCCAGCAGCTCTTCGGGACAGGGGATTGGTGGGGCCAACGTCCTGACTTTC
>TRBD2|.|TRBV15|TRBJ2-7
CATSSIPIAGGPGEQYF
TGTGCCACCAGCAGCATTCCCATAGCGGGAGGGCCGGGCGAGCAGTACTTC
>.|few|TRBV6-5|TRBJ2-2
CASSARVAGELFF
TGTGCCAGCAGTGCGAGGGTGGCCGGGGAGCTGTTTTTT
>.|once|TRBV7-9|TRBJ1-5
CASSFVGGYSNQPQHF
TGTGCCAGCAGCTTCGTGGGGGGGTACAGCAATCAGCCCCAGCATTTT
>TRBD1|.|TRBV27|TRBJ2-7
CASSLQGGPYEQYF
TGTGCCAGCAGTCTACAGGGGGGCCCCTACGAGCAGTACTTC
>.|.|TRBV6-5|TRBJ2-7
CASRGGDSGAYEQYF
TGTGCCAGCAGAGGCGGGGACTCCGGAGCCTACGAGCAGTACTTC
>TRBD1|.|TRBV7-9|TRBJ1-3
CSSSLGGTGPNTIYF
TGTTCCAGCAGCTTAGGCGGGACAGGACCAAACACCATATATTTT
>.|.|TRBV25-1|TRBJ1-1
CASRSELWNTEAFF
TGTGCCAGCCGGAGTGAACTCTGGAACACTGAAGCTTTCTTT
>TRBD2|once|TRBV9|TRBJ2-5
CASSVGPRGGRKETQYF
TGTGCCAGCAGCGTTGGTCCTCGGGGGGGGCGAAAAGAGACCCAGTACTTC
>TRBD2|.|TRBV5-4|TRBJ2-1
CASSSELAGGGHEQFF
TGTGCCAGCAGCTCCGAGCTAGCGGGAGGGGGACATGAGCAGTTCTTC